This T cell receptor (beta chain) was found in a study of blood T cell repertoires in COVID-19. Study background: Sites in the United States, Italy and Spain provided acute and convalescent COVID-19 samples. The cDNA or gDNA used as material had been derived from T cells, B-cell-depleted T cells, or PBMCs.

Germline V gene data show CDR1 as MGHRA and CDR2 as YSYEKL. The CDR3 length is 16 residues. The V and J ends lost 0 bases and 3 bases respectively, with 15 bases between them. Patients of the Seattle cohort, enrolled during active infection, were followed longitudinally. Methods used by the authors: Reference gene primer amplification gave nucleated cell count estimates. Profiling relied on immunoSEQ multiplex PCR, and the TCRdb table lists in-frame clones only, not all of them. V and J calls and clone size come straight from that table; D and trimming were deduced from the DNA. The sample consists of about 230,000 clones, around 89% of them appearing once.

The receptor was derived from a young man with COVID-19, enrolled during active disease. Sequencing was done on a sample of peripheral blood. The chain couples TRBV4-1 to TRBJ2-7; a possible D gene is TRBD2 (5 bases). CDR3: CASSQDLEGGGYEQYF. CDR3 DNA: TGCGCCAGCAGCCAAGATCTCGAGGGTGGAGGCTACGAGCAGTACTTC.